Shown below are 30 T cell receptor beta chains from a single sample sequenced in a study of shared clonotypes between healthy human individuals. The method was immunoSEQ multiplex PCR; TCRdb's version includes in-frame clones alone and lacks a portion of them. In the table there are 2 million or so clones, roughly 94% of which are singletons. Terminally differentiated effector memory CD45RA+ cells were excluded from the naive CD8 cells, which were CD45RO-negative and positively selected for CCR7. The sample consisted of naive CD8+ T cells sorted from blood. Every receptor here comes from a man aged 18 to 29 in good health.

The chain carries TRBV27 and TRBJ2-7, with a possible D match to TRBD2 (5 bases). V lost 0 bases and J lost 6, with 15 bases in between. The CDR3 contains 15 residues. Per the germline V gene, CDR1 is MNHEY and CDR2 is SMNVEV (reference sequence). The CDR3 loop is CASSLSPLLAGEQYF. CDR3 bases: TGTGCCAGCAGTTTATCTCCTTTATTGGCGGGCGAGCAGTACTTC.

DNA for the CDR3: TGCAGCGTTGAAGATAGAGCTACTAGCACCTACGAGCAGTACTTC. Its protein is CSVEDRATSTYEQYF. The chain has TRBV29-1 and TRBJ2-7; D might be TRBD2 (6 bases). V lost 0 bases and J lost 2, with 14 bases in between. Germline CDR1 reads SQVTM; CDR2 reads ANQGSEA. The CDR3 sequence is 15 residues long.

The chain joins TRBV29-1 to TRBJ2-7; D is possibly TRBD1 (6 bases). The CDR3 is 12 residues long. V dropped 4 bases and J dropped 7 bases, with 14 bases sitting between them. The V gene's germline CDR1 is SQVTM and CDR2 ANQGSEA. The CDR3 sequence is CSVVTGLLEQYF. CDR3 DNA: TGCAGCGTTGTAACAGGGTTGTTGGAGCAGTACTTC.

The chain carries TRBV7-9 and TRBJ2-1; 10 positions agree with TRBD2. Trimming took 7 bases from V and 3 from J; bases not matched to a gene: 6. Germline-derived CDR1 and CDR2 are SEHNR and FQNEAQ (reference sequence). The CDR3 covers 15 residues. CDR3 in amino acids: CASTLAGAVYNEQFF. The CDR3 DNA follows: TGTGCCAGCACCCTAGCGGGAGCCGTCTACAATGAGCAGTTCTTC.

This chain uses TRBV9 with TRBJ2-1; 8 bases match TRBD1. The germline V gene encodes CDR1 SGDLS and CDR2 YYNGEE. V was clipped by 4 bases and J by 5 bases; unmatched bases: 11. The CDR3 sequence is 16 residues long. CDR3 sequence (DNA): TGTGCCAGCAGCCTCGGAAGGACAGGGATCCACAATGAGCAGTTCTTC. Residues: CASSLGRTGIHNEQFF.

In this sample, this clone turned up once. The chain joins TRBV18 to TRBJ2-3, with D uncertain. Germline V gene data show CDR1 as KGHSH and CDR2 as LQKENI. This CDR3 is built from 14 residues. With 4 bases removed from V and 0 bases from J, the gap between germline ends came to 8 bases. CDR3 loop: CASSLATSTDTQYF. The CDR3 nucleotides read TGTGCCAGCTCACTCGCTACTAGCACAGATACGCAGTATTTT.

The chain has TRBV7-9 and TRBJ2-3; D might be TRBD2 (5 bases). There are 16 residues in the CDR3. Trimming left V 1 base short and J 0 bases short, with 11 bases between. Germline values: CDR1 SEHNR, CDR2 FQNEAQ (reference sequence). The CDR3 protein is CASSLDERPSTDTQYF. The CDR3 DNA follows: TGTGCCAGCAGCTTAGATGAGCGGCCTAGCACAGATACGCAGTATTTT.

This rearrangement joins TRBV19 to TRBJ1-4, with a weak D call TRBD1 (5 bases). CDR3 length: 13 residues. V lost 11 bases, J lost 5 bases, and 15 bases lay in between. Germline CDR1 LNHDA, CDR2 SQIVND (reference sequence). CDR3 sequence (DNA): TGTGCCGGCATGCGGGGGTGGAATGAAAAACTGTTTTTT. As protein: CAGMRGWNEKLFF.

Note on this clone: Other DNA sequences in the sample encode the same CDR3. The V and J genes are TRBV10-2 and TRBJ2-3; weak D call: TRBD2 (5 bases). Germline V gene data show CDR1 as WSHSY and CDR2 as SAAADI. The V end was cut by 2 bases, the J end by 1 base, with 7 bases between. CDR3 length: 14 amino acids. In DNA, the CDR3 is TGCGCCAGCAGTGAGGTCGGGGGCACAGATACGCAGTATTTT. Translating it yields CASSEVGGTDTQYF.

The chain links TRBV9 to TRBJ2-5; D call uncertain. The germline V gene has CDR1 SGDLS and CDR2 YYNGEE. There are 15 residues in the CDR3. Between the trimmed V and J ends, which lost 3 bases and 0 bases, there was a span of 12 bases. CDR3 region: CASSANLGNQETQYF. In nucleotides, the CDR3 is TGTGCCAGCAGCGCCAACCTTGGGAACCAAGAGACCCAGTACTTC.

This chain joins TRBV19 and TRBJ2-7, with D possibly matching TRBD2 (6 bases). The CDR3 covers 15 residues. Per germline, CDR1 LNHDA and CDR2 SQIVND (reference sequence). V was pared by 6 bases and J by 3 bases, with 18 bases between. CDR3 in amino acids: CASSYSEGTIYEQYF. In DNA form, the CDR3 reads TGTGCCAGTAGCTATTCGGAGGGTACCATCTACGAGCAGTACTTC.

V gene TRBV13 combines with J gene TRBJ2-3, with 11 bases matching TRBD2. The length of the CDR3 is 14 residues. CDR1 is PRHDT, CDR2 FYEKMQ, per germline (reference sequence). V lost 5 bases, J lost 6 bases, and 4 bases stayed unmatched. CDR3 nucleotide sequence: TGTGCCAGCAGCCTTACTAGCGGGGGTGATACGCAGTATTTT. This translates into CASSLTSGGDTQYF.

This rearrangement joins TRBV7-9 to TRBJ1-2, with D hard to call. Germline V gene lookup returns CDR1 SEHNR and CDR2 FQNEAQ (reference sequence). With 5 bases removed from V and 8 bases from J, the gap between germline ends came to 12 bases. CDR3 length: 12 residues. In nucleotides, the CDR3 is TGTGCCAGCAGCCCGGAAAGCGACGGCTACACCTTC. Residues: CASSPESDGYTF.

This chain uses TRBV7-6 with TRBJ2-2, with D hard to call. The CDR3 length is 12 residues. From germline, CDR1 is SGHVS and CDR2 FNYEAQ. With 4 bases removed from V and 4 bases from J, the gap between germline ends came to 4 bases. The CDR3 DNA follows: TGTGCCAGCAGCTCCCCCACCGGGGAGCTGTTTTTT. This codes for CASSSPTGELFF. The whole variable domain, filled in from reference TRBV7-6 and TRBJ2-2, reads GAGVSQSPRYKVTKRGQDVALRCDPISGHVSLYWYRQALGQGPEFLTYFNYEAQQDKSGLPNDRFSAERPEGSISTLTIQRTEQRDSAMYRCASSSPTGELFFGEGSRLTVL.

The V and J genes are TRBV11-2 and TRBJ1-2; possibly TRBD1 for D (5 bases). Trimming stripped 4 bases from V and 4 bases from J, with 13 bases between. The CDR3 spans 14 residues. CDR1 is SGHAT, CDR2 FQNNGV, per germline. CDR3 nucleotide sequence: TGTGCCAGCAGCTCCGGGACGGACCTCTATGGCTACACCTTC. Residues: CASSSGTDLYGYTF.

DNA of the CDR3: TGTGCCTGGTTCGACGGGCGGGAGGGGGATACGCAGTATTTT. It encodes CAWFDGREGDTQYF. This sequence joins TRBV30 and TRBJ2-3; 9 bases align to TRBD2. Germline values: CDR1 GTSNPN, CDR2 SVGIG (reference sequence). Trimming removed 5 bases from V and 6 bases from J; junction bases left unmatched: 9. The CDR3 totals 14 residues.

The V gene is TRBV10-3, the J gene TRBJ2-1, with 9 bases aligning to TRBD2. V was clipped by 3 bases and J by 1 base; unmatched bases: 4. This CDR3 region has 16 residues. CDR1 and CDR2 from the germline V gene are ENHRY and SYGVKD. CDR3 sequence reads: CAISDGAGGSYNEQFF. The CDR3 DNA is TGTGCCATCAGTGATGGAGCGGGGGGATCCTACAATGAGCAGTTCTTC.

The chain has TRBV5-4 and TRBJ1-2; D is uncertain. The length of the CDR3 is 14 residues. Germline V CDR1 and CDR2: SGHNT, YYREEE (reference sequence). Trimming removed 4 bases from V and 6 bases from J, with 16 bases in between. The CDR3 bases are TGTGCCAGCAGCGGGGTACTCGGTGGGGATGGCTACACCTTC. Translation gives CASSGVLGGDGYTF.

The V call is TRBV11-2, the J call TRBJ2-1; perhaps D is TRBD1 or TRBD2 (5 bases each). Looked up from germline, CDR1 is SGHAT and CDR2 is FQNNGV. V shed 3 bases and J shed 10 bases, with 16 bases lying between them. This CDR3 region has 14 residues. As DNA, the CDR3 is TGTGCCAGCAGCTTTGTTGTCCCCGAGGGGGAGCAGTTCTTC. This sequence encodes CASSFVVPEGEQFF.

This clone was observed a single time. This chain connects TRBV28 to TRBJ1-2, with 11 bases fitting TRBD1. The CDR3 totals 18 residues. The germline V gene encodes CDR1 MDHEN and CDR2 SYDVKM. After removal of 7 bases from V and 3 bases from J, the junction contained 16 bases not matched to a gene. CDR3 sequence reads: CASTDEAGQGATDYGYTF. The CDR3 DNA follows: TGTGCCAGCACCGACGAGGCTGGACAGGGGGCGACGGACTATGGCTACACCTTC.

The V call is TRBV6-5, the J call TRBJ2-7; possibly TRBD1 or TRBD2 for D (5 bases each). The germline gives CDR1 MNHEY, CDR2 SVGAGI. Trimming removed 4 bases from V and 5 bases from J, with 6 bases in between. This CDR3 region has 11 residues. The CDR3 nucleotides read TGTGCCAGCAGTTGGGGGAACGAGCAGTACTTC. Translated: CASSWGNEQYF.

This clone was observed once. This rearrangement joins TRBV6-7 to TRBJ1-1; the D gene is possibly TRBD1 (5 bases). TRBV6-7 is placed among ORFs of uncertain function. V was pared by 6 bases and J by 6 bases, with 17 bases between. The CDR3 is 14 amino acids. CDR3 amino acids: CASSFGGWESEAFF. CDR3 bases: TGTGCCAGCAGCTTCGGGGGGTGGGAGTCTGAAGCTTTCTTT.

J is TRBJ2-7 and V is TRBV9; 9 bases align to TRBD1. V dropped 0 bases and J dropped 5; count of bases not matched to a gene: 6. The germline V gene has CDR1 SGDLS and CDR2 YYNGEE. The CDR3 has 15 amino acids. The CDR3 nucleotides read TGTGCCAGCAGCGTAGCGACAGGGGGTGGAAACGAGCAGTACTTC. Its protein product is CASSVATGGGNEQYF. Drawing the rest from reference TRBV9 and TRBJ2-7, the complete variable domain is DSGVTQTPKHLITATGQRVTLRCSPRSGDLSVYWYQQSLDQGLQFLIQYYNGEERAKGNILERFSAQQFPDLHSELNLSSLELGDSALYFCASSVATGGGNEQYFGPGTRLTVT.

The chain carries TRBV9 and TRBJ2-1; the D gene is possibly TRBD2 (6 bases). V lost 0 bases and J 6 bases, leaving 19 bases between the germline ends. This CDR3 contains 17 residues. Germline assignment: CDR1 SGDLS and CDR2 YYNGEE. CDR3 DNA sequence: TGTGCCAGCAGCGTAGATCAGGCGGGAATAGCCCTCAATGAGCAGTTCTTC. It codes for CASSVDQAGIALNEQFF.

This chain links TRBV27 with TRBJ1-1; perhaps TRBD1 as D (5 bases). In germline, CDR1 is MNHEY, CDR2 SMNVEV (reference sequence). This CDR3 comprises 14 residues. The germline V and J ends were trimmed by 5 bases and 4 bases, with 14 bases remaining between them. In DNA, the CDR3 is TGTGCCAGCAGTCGTCTGGGACGGGGCACTGAAGCTTTCTTT. Translation: CASSRLGRGTEAFF.

In regard to this clone: This specimen includes other DNA sequences encoding the same CDR3. The chain is built from TRBV4-3 and TRBJ2-5, with 8 positions matching TRBD2. CDR3 size: 15 residues. Trimming removed 4 bases from V and 2 bases from J; junction bases left unmatched: 6. The germline gives CDR1 LGHNA, CDR2 YSLEER. The CDR3 region has the DNA TGCGCCAGCAGCCGATTACTAGCGGATCAAGAGACCCAGTACTTC. Its translation is CASSRLLADQETQYF.

The rearrangement links TRBV5-1 to TRBJ1-1, with 7 bases matching TRBD1. CDR1 and CDR2 from the germline V gene are SGHRS and YFSETQ. The J segment lost 5 bases and the V segment lost 5 bases, leaving 6 bases of the junction unmatched. The CDR3 sequence is 13 residues long. The CDR3 sequence: CASRKGAGTEAFF. For the CDR3, the DNA is TGCGCCAGCAGGAAGGGGGCAGGAACTGAAGCTTTCTTT. The full variable domain, in which reference TRBV5-1 and TRBJ1-1 provide the parts outside the CDR3, is KAGVTQTPRYLIKTRGQQVTLSCSPISGHRSVSWYQQTPGQGLQFLFEYFSETQRNKGNFPGRFSGRQFSNSRSEMNVSTLELGDSALYLCASRKGAGTEAFFGQGTRLTVV.

V gene TRBV9 combines with J gene TRBJ2-1; TRBD2 matches 13 bases. There are 16 residues in the CDR3. V shed 4 bases, J shed 7 bases, and the junction held 8 bases outside the gene matches. Germline V gene data show CDR1 as SGDLS and CDR2 as YYNGEE. CDR3 amino acids: CASSPRLAGGGNEQFF. CDR3 bases: TGTGCCAGCAGCCCGCGACTAGCGGGAGGAGGTAATGAGCAGTTCTTC.

This chain uses TRBV10-2 with TRBJ2-3, with 8 positions matching TRBD2. Germline V gene sequence: CDR1 WSHSY, CDR2 SAAADI. The CDR3 has 16 residues. With V trimmed by 8 bases and J by 5 bases, 15 bases remained unmatched. CDR3 in DNA: TGCGCCAGCGCCTTAGTAAGCGGGGGTTTTGGAGATACGCAGTATTTT. Translation: CASALVSGGFGDTQYF.

The V and J genes are TRBV6-5 and TRBJ2-1; 7 bases align to TRBD2. Germline V gene lookup returns CDR1 MNHEY and CDR2 SVGAGI. Germline trimming cut 8 bases from V and 8 bases from J; bases unmatched to any gene: 3. The CDR3 runs 11 residues. CDR3 residues: CASVGGDEQFF. The CDR3 coding sequence is TGTGCCAGCGTGGGGGGGGATGAGCAGTTCTTC.